This record looks at one T cell receptor (beta chain) sequence and its context. Its cognate antigen has yet to be identified. The library was produced with 5' RACE. For each TCR library, 3,000 to 4,000 ng of total RNA was used. For each sample, cDNA was synthesized in eight separate reactions using SMARTScribe reverse transcriptase. Unique molecular identifiers containing a 6-nucleotide sample barcode were introduced through template switching during cDNA synthesis. TCRalpha and TCRbeta cDNA was amplified in two nested PCRs of about 16 and 10 cycles, and bead purification was carried out after each PCR. Before amplification, the cDNA was treated with uracil DNA-glycosylase and purified using the QIAquick PCR purification kit. The second PCR added Illumina TruSeq-compatible adapters along with sample-specific barcodes. Library quality and concentration were checked on TapeStation and Qubit, and libraries were pooled at roughly 5.1 ng each. The pooled libraries were sequenced with 2 x 100 bp reads and custom sequencing primers on an Illumina HiSeq2500 single-index Rapid Run. The original methods were these. MiGEC version 1.2.6 was used for UMI-based consensus assembly, which corrected PCR and sequencing errors. MiXCR version 2.1.1 was used for V(D)J alignment, clonotype assembly and CDR3 extraction. Gene usage, clonotype sharing and MAIT/NKT TCR abundance were normalised by analysing the top 1000, 10 000 and 20 000 clonotypes per sample. Diversity was computed as the inverse Simpson index with the vegan R package after downsampling to 27 000 UMIs. Paired Mann-Whitney U tests were applied to discordant twin pairs, and Benjamini-Hochberg correction was used for multiple testing. Each CDR3 protein sequence appears as one entry after TCRdb reprocessed the reads, and no DNA is included. These V and J calls derive from TCRdb rather than the authors' analysis. This sample's table contains some 190,000 distinct CDR3 sequences. The leading ten clones occupy 6% to 9% of the sample.

The data are from a study of monozygotic twins with inflammatory bowel disease (dated 2019 in TCRdb). At the level of the whole study: The full study comprised around 28 monozygotic twin pairs: nine German pairs (four IBD-concordant, five IBD-discordant) and 19 IBD-discordant Danish pairs. The search for disease-associated traits relied mainly on comparing, within discordant pairs, IBD patients with their genetically identical healthy co-twins. Each individual had, on average, about 151 000 unique TCRalpha sequences and 181 000 unique TCRbeta sequences available for analysis.

The CDR3 contains 14 residues, cysteine and phenylalanine counted. The DNA is not on file. In the germline V gene, CDR1 corresponds to MDHEN and CDR2 to SYDVKM. Results the study describes overall, beyond this receptor: TCRbeta repertoire diversity, by inverse Simpson index, was decreased in IBD patients compared with their healthy co-twins. Different T cell subtypes could not be distinguished in the analysis. Because patients were on differing immunosuppressive treatments, the repertoires may have picked up extra background noise and inter-individual variability. The results gave no support for a single strong signal or clonotype linked to IBD. No difference in repertoire similarity was observed between concordant and discordant twins, possibly owing to limited statistical power. Compared with healthy twins, IBD patients shared fewer clonotypes with other individuals, and the difference was most pronounced in patients with signs of disease activity.

From each donor, an approximately 2.5 ml peripheral blood sample was drawn into PAXgene tubes and stored at -80 degrees C. Without any T cell sorting, total RNA was extracted from whole blood using the PAXgene blood miRNA kit on an automated QIAcube. Peripheral blood from monozygotic twin pairs concordant or discordant for inflammatory bowel disease was subjected to deep TCRalpha and TCRbeta repertoire profiling with unique molecular barcoding. Smoking habits were recorded for all twin pairs, with individuals classified as current, former or never smokers. Recombination joined TRBV28 with TRBJ2-1; TCRdb gives TRBD2 as the D gene, but with no DNA this cannot be confirmed. This TCR derives from a human donor with ulcerative colitis or Crohn's disease, or a healthy co-twin of an affected twin (not recorded which). Material: blood. The CDR3 sequence is CATLSSGRAFEQFF.